The rows below give T cell receptor beta chains drawn from one sample of a study of cytomegalovirus exposure and HLA in healthy donors. TCRdb's table, derived via immunoSEQ multiplex PCR, lists solely in-frame clones and lacks some. The sample lists under 150,000 clones; around 77% were seen once. Material for sequencing was PBMCs. The receptors derive from a man in his late teens or twenties in good health and CMV-seronegative. Each CDR3 is given with its conserved first and last residue. D genes are given only for firm matches. Rows may omit the clone size; those that give it use once, few, many or a size class.

size: few
V: TRBV5-1
D: NA
J: TRBJ1-5
DNA: TGCGCCAGCAGCTTGGATCCGGGAGTGCGACAGCCCCAGCATTTT
CDR3: CASSLDPGVRQPQHF

size: once
V: TRBV5-6
D: NA
J: TRBJ1-6
DNA: TGTGCCAATCCCCCGGCCCTCCACTTT
CDR3: CANPPALHF

size: NA
V: TRBV18
D: NA
J: TRBJ1-1
DNA: TGTGCCAGCCCTATTACCACTGAAGCTTTCTTT
CDR3: CASPITTEAFF

size: NA
V: TRBV6-6
D: NA
J: TRBJ1-1
DNA: TGTGCCAGCATGGCCTGGCAGACTGAAGCTTTCTTT
CDR3: CASMAWQTEAFF

size: few
V: TRBV4-1
D: TRBD1
J: TRBJ2-7
DNA: TGCGCCAGCGCCCCGGGCAGGGGGCTGTACGAGCAGTACTTC
CDR3: CASAPGRGLYEQYF

size: NA
V: TRBV6-6
D: NA
J: TRBJ1-6
DNA: TGTGCCAGCAGCCCGACAGACTCCTATAATTCACCCCTCCACTTT
CDR3: CASSPTDSYNSPLHF

size: NA
V: TRBV9
D: NA
J: TRBJ2-1
DNA: TGTGCCAGCAGCGTAGCTGGGGAGCTCCCATACAATGAGCAGTTCTTC
CDR3: CASSVAGELPYNEQFF

size: once
V: TRBV19
D: TRBD2
J: TRBJ2-3
DNA: TGTGCCAGTAAGGGACTAGCCGCAGATACGCAGTATTTT
CDR3: CASKGLAADTQYF

size: NA
V: TRBV5-1
D: TRBD1
J: TRBJ1-5
DNA: TGCGCCAGCAGCGTGACAGGGGGAGGCAATCAGCCCCAGCATTTT
CDR3: CASSVTGGGNQPQHF

size: NA
V: TRBV19
D: NA
J: TRBJ1-3
DNA: TGTGCCAGTTCACCCGGGGGGCTCCATTTTGGAAACACCATATATTTT
CDR3: CASSPGGLHFGNTIYF

size: NA
V: TRBV5-1
D: TRBD1
J: TRBJ1-4
DNA: TGCGCCAGCAGCTTGGACCCGGGACAGGGAAATGAAAAACTGTTTTTT
CDR3: CASSLDPGQGNEKLFF

size: few
V: TRBV11-3
D: NA
J: TRBJ2-1
DNA: TGTGCCAGCAGCTCCCGCGATGAGCAGTTCTTC
CDR3: CASSSRDEQFF

size: NA
V: TRBV7-9
D: TRBD1
J: TRBJ1-1
DNA: TGTGCCAGCCGTGACAGGGAATATGCTGAAGCTTTCTTT
CDR3: CASRDREYAEAFF

size: NA
V: TRBV4-3
D: TRBD1
J: TRBJ2-1
DNA: TGCGCCAGCAGCCAAGGCGCAACGACAGGGGGGGCCTACAATGAGCAGTTCTTC
CDR3: CASSQGATTGGAYNEQFF

size: NA
V: TRBV5-1
D: NA
J: TRBJ2-3
DNA: TGCGCCAGCAGCTTGGAGGGGGGGGGAGATACGCAGTATTTT
CDR3: CASSLEGGGDTQYF

size: NA
V: TRBV25-1
D: TRBD1
J: TRBJ1-2
DNA: TGTGCCAGCTTTGGGACAGGAGACTATGGCTACACCTTC
CDR3: CASFGTGDYGYTF

size: NA
V: TRBV2
D: TRBD2
J: TRBJ2-6
DNA: TGTGCCAGCAGTCAACTAGCGGGGGGGCCAGGTGGGGCCAACGTCCTGACTTTC
CDR3: CASSQLAGGPGGANVLTF

size: NA
V: TRBV7-2
D: TRBD2
J: TRBJ2-7
DNA: TGTGCCAGCAGCTTAGCGCCGACTAGCGGCTACGAGCAGTACTTC
CDR3: CASSLAPTSGYEQYF

size: NA
V: TRBV5-1
D: NA
J: TRBJ2-5
DNA: TGCGCCAGCAGCTTGGACAGGGCGGAGACCCAGTACTTC
CDR3: CASSLDRAETQYF

size: NA
V: TRBV27
D: NA
J: TRBJ1-2
DNA: TGTGCCAGCAGTTTCAGCGGTGCAGCCTATGGCTACACCTTC
CDR3: CASSFSGAAYGYTF

size: few
V: TRBV7-8
D: TRBD1
J: TRBJ2-1
DNA: TGTGCCAGCAGCTCTGCCGACAGGGGGGCCTACAATGAGCAGTTCTTC
CDR3: CASSSADRGAYNEQFF

size: many
V: TRBV6-6
D: NA
J: TRBJ1-5
DNA: TGTGCCAGCCTTGTAACGGGGGTTAGCAATCAGCCCCAGCATTTT
CDR3: CASLVTGVSNQPQHF

size: NA
V: TRBV5-1
D: TRBD1
J: TRBJ2-7
DNA: TGCGCCAGCAGCACCGGGACAGGGGCGATGTCCTACGAGCAGTACTTC
CDR3: CASSTGTGAMSYEQYF

size: NA
V: TRBV7-2
D: TRBD1
J: TRBJ1-1
DNA: TGTGCCAGCAGCTTAACTGGGACAGGGAACACTGAAGCTTTCTTT
CDR3: CASSLTGTGNTEAFF

size: NA
V: TRBV9
D: NA
J: TRBJ1-1
DNA: TGTGCCAGCAGCGTCGGGGGGGGAAGCGCTGAAGCTTTCTTT
CDR3: CASSVGGGSAEAFF

size: NA
V: TRBV5-4
D: TRBD1
J: TRBJ1-6
DNA: TGTGCCAGCAGCTTGGGTGGAAACTGGGACAGGAGGCGCCATTCACCCCTCCACTTT
CDR3: CASSLGGNWDRRRHSPLHF

size: NA
V: TRBV4-2
D: TRBD1
J: TRBJ2-3
DNA: TGTGCCAGCAGCCAAGATAAGGACAGGGGCCCTCATTTT
CDR3: CASSQDKDRGPHF

size: NA
V: TRBV19
D: NA
J: TRBJ1-5
DNA: TGTGCCAGTAGTTTACAGGGTATAGGTCAGCCCCAGCATTTT
CDR3: CASSLQGIGQPQHF

size: NA
V: TRBV6-1
D: NA
J: TRBJ2-7
DNA: TGTGCCACCCACACGTTCGAGGCTCCCTACGAGCAGTACTTC
CDR3: CATHTFEAPYEQYF

size: NA
V: TRBV2
D: TRBD1
J: TRBJ2-4
DNA: TGTGCCAGCATTGAGGTCGGACAGGACCTAAACATTCAGTACTTC
CDR3: CASIEVGQDLNIQYF

size: few
V: TRBV6-4
D: NA
J: TRBJ1-2
DNA: TGTGCCAGCAGTGACAGGGGCGGTGGCTACACCTTC
CDR3: CASSDRGGGYTF

size: NA
V: TRBV12-5
D: NA
J: TRBJ1-1
DNA: TGTGCTAGTGGTCAACTCCCCCCCACTGAAGCTTTCTTT
CDR3: CASGQLPPTEAFF

size: NA
V: TRBV4-3
D: TRBD1
J: TRBJ2-3
DNA: TGCGCCAGCAGCCAAGGCCCCTGGACAGGGGGAACAGATACGCAGTATTTT
CDR3: CASSQGPWTGGTDTQYF

size: NA
V: TRBV5-4
D: TRBD2
J: TRBJ2-2
DNA: TGTGCCAGCAGCCCGGGACTAGGGACCGGGGAGCTGTTTTTT
CDR3: CASSPGLGTGELFF

size: NA
V: TRBV6-1
D: NA
J: TRBJ1-5
DNA: TGTGCCAGCAGTGAAAGTGAGCCCTATCAGCCCCAGCATTTT
CDR3: CASSESEPYQPQHF

size: few
V: TRBV6-6
D: TRBD1
J: TRBJ2-2
DNA: TGTGCCAGCACTGGGACAGGGTACACCGGGGAGCTGTTTTTT
CDR3: CASTGTGYTGELFF

size: few
V: TRBV5-1
D: TRBD1
J: TRBJ1-4
DNA: TGCGCCAGCAGATTCGACAGGGGTAATGAAAAACTGTTTTTT
CDR3: CASRFDRGNEKLFF

size: NA
V: TRBV13
D: NA
J: TRBJ2-7
DNA: TGTGCCAGCAGTCCCCCTCCCGCGAACGAATTCGAGCAGTACTTC
CDR3: CASSPPPANEFEQYF

size: once
V: TRBV14
D: NA
J: TRBJ1-6
DNA: TGTGCCAGCAGTGCGGCGGATAGACTGGATAATTCACCCCTCCACTTT
CDR3: CASSAADRLDNSPLHF

size: NA
V: TRBV13
D: TRBD1
J: TRBJ2-5
DNA: TGTGCCAGCAGCTTACAGGGGGCGGGAGAGACCCAGTACTTC
CDR3: CASSLQGAGETQYF

size: NA
V: TRBV6-5
D: TRBD1
J: TRBJ1-5
DNA: TGTGCCAGCAGCCCCGACAGGGTGAGGCAGCCCCAGCATTTT
CDR3: CASSPDRVRQPQHF

size: NA
V: TRBV7-9
D: TRBD1
J: TRBJ2-5
DNA: TGTGCCAGCAGCGCTACCCACAGGGGGCGTCGGGAGACCCAGTACTTC
CDR3: CASSATHRGRRETQYF

size: NA
V: TRBV9
D: TRBD2
J: TRBJ2-5
DNA: TGTGCCAGCAGCGTTTCTAGCGGGGCATACCAAGAGACCCAGTACTTC
CDR3: CASSVSSGAYQETQYF

size: NA
V: TRBV7-8
D: TRBD1
J: TRBJ1-5
DNA: TGTGCCAGCACCAAAGACAGGGGGCGAAATCAGCCCCAGCATTTT
CDR3: CASTKDRGRNQPQHF

size: NA
V: TRBV19
D: NA
J: TRBJ1-5
DNA: TGTGCCAGTAGTATTGGACAAGATCAGCCCCAGCATTTT
CDR3: CASSIGQDQPQHF

size: NA
V: TRBV5-4
D: TRBD1
J: TRBJ1-3
DNA: TGTGCCAGCAGCCCAGCCCGACAGGGAGAGGCAAACACCATATATTTT
CDR3: CASSPARQGEANTIYF

size: NA
V: TRBV7-6
D: TRBD2
J: TRBJ2-2
DNA: TGTGCCAGCAGCAACTTACCCATTAGCGGGGGGTCCACCGGGGAGCTGTTTTTT
CDR3: CASSNLPISGGSTGELFF